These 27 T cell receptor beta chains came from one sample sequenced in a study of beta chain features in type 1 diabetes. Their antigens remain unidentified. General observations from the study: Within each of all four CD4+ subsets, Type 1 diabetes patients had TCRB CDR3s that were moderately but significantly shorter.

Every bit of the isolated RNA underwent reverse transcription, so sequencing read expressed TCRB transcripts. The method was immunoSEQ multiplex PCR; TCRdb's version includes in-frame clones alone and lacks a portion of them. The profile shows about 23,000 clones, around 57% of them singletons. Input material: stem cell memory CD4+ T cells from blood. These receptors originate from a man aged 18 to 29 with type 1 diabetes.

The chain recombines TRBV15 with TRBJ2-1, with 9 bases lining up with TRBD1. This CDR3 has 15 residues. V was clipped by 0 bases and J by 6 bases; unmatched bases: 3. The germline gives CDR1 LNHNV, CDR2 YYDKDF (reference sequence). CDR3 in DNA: TGTGCCACCAGCAGAGAACAGGGGGCTGGCAATGAGCAGTTCTTC. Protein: CATSREQGAGNEQFF.

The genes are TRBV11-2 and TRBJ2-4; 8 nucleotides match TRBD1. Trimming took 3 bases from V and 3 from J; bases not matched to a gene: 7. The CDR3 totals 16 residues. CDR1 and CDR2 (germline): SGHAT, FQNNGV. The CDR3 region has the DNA TGTGCCAGCAGCTTCGGGACAGGACCCTTCAAAAACATTCAGTACTTC. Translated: CASSFGTGPFKNIQYF.

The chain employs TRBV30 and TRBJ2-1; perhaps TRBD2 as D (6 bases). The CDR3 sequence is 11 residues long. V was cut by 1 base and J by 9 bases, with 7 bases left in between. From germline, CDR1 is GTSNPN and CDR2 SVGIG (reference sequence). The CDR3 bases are TGTGCCTGGAGTGGGGGGGTTGAGCAGTTCTTC. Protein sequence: CAWSGGVEQFF.

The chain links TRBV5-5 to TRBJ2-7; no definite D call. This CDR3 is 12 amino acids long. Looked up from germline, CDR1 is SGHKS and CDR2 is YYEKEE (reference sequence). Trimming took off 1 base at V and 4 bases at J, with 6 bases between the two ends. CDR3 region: CASSLSSYEQYF. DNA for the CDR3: TGTGCCAGCAGCTTGTCGTCTTACGAGCAGTACTTC.

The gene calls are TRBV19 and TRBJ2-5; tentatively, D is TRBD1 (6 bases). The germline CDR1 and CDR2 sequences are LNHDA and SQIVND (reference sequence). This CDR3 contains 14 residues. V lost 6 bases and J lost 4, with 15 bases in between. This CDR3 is CASSGQGWGETQYF. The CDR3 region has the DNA TGTGCCAGTAGCGGGCAGGGGTGGGGAGAGACCCAGTACTTC.

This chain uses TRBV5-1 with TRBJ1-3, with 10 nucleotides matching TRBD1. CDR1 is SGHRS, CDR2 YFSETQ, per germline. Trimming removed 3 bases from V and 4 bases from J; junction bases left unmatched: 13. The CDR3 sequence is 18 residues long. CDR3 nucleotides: TGCGCCAGCAGCTCAGGAAGTCGGGACAGGGGAAGCGGAAACACCATATATTTT. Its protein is CASSSGSRDRGSGNTIYF. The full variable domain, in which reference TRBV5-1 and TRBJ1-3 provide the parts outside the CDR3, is KAGVTQTPRYLIKTRGQQVTLSCSPISGHRSVSWYQQTPGQGLQFLFEYFSETQRNKGNFPGRFSGRQFSNSRSEMNVSTLELGDSALYLCASSSGSRDRGSGNTIYFGEGSWLTVV.

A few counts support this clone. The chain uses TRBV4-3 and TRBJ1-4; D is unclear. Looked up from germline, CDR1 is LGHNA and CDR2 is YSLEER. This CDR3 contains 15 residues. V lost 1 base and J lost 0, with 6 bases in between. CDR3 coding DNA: TGCGCCAGCAGCCAAGTTCTTTCAACTAATGAAAAACTGTTTTTT. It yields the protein CASSQVLSTNEKLFF.

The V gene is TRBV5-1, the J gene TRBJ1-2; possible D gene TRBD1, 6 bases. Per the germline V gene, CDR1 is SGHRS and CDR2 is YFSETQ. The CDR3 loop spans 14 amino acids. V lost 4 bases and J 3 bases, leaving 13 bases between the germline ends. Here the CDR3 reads CASSANRVHYGYTF. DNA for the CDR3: TGCGCCAGCAGCGCTAACAGGGTGCACTATGGCTACACCTTC.

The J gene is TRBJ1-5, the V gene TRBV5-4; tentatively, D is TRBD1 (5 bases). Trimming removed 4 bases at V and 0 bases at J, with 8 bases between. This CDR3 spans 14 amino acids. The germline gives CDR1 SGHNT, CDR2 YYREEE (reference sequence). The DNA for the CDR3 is TGTGCCAGCAGCCTGCAGGGTAGCAATCAGCCCCAGCATTTT. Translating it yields CASSLQGSNQPQHF.

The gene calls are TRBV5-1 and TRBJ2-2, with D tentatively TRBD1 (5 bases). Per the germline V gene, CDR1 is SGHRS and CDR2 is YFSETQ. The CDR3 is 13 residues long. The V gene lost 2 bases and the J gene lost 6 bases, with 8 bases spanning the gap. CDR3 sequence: CASSFQGSGELFF. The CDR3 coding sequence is TGCGCCAGCAGCTTTCAGGGATCCGGGGAGCTGTTTTTT.

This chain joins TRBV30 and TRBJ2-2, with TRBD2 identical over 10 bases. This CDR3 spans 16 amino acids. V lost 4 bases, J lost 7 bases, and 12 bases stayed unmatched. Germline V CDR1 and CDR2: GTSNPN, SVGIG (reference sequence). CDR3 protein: CAWNPLLAGKVGELFF. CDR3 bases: TGTGCCTGGAACCCCCTACTAGCGGGAAAGGTCGGGGAGCTGTTTTTT.

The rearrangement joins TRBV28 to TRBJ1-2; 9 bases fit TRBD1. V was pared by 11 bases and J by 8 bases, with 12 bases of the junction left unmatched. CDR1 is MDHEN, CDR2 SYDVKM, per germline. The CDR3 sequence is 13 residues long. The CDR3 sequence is CAGWDRDGGGYTF. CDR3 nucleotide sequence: TGTGCCGGCTGGGACAGGGACGGGGGGGGCTACACCTTC.

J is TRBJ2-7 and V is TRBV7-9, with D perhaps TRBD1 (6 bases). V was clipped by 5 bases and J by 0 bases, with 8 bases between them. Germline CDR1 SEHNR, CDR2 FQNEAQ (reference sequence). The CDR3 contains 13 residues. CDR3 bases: TGTGCCAGCAGCAAGGACAGCTCCTACGAGCAGTACTTC. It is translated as CASSKDSSYEQYF.

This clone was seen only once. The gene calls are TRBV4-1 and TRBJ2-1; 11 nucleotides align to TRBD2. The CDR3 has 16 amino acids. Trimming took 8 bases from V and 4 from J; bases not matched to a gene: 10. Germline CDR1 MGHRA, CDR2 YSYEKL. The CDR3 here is CASRQTSGDPYNEQFF. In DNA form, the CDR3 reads TGCGCCAGCCGACAGACTAGCGGGGATCCATACAATGAGCAGTTCTTC.

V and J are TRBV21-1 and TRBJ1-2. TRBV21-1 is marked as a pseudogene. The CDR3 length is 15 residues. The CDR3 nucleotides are TGTGCCAGCAGCAAAGCAAAAGGGAGCGTTGGGGGCTACACCTTC. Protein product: CASSKAKGSVGGYTF.

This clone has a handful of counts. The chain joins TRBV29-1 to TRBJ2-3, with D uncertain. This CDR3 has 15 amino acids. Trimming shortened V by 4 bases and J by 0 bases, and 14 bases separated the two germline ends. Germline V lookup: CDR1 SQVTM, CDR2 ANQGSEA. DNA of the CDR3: TGCAGCGTTGCTCAAACTGCAACTAGCACAGATACGCAGTATTTT. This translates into CSVAQTATSTDTQYF.

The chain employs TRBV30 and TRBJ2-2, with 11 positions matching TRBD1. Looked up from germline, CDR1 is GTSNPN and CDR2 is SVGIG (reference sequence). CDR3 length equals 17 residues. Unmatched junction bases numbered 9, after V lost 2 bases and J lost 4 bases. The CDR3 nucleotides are TGTGCCTGGAGTCGAGGGCGGACAGGGGGCGGCACCGGGGAGCTGTTTTTT. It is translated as CAWSRGRTGGGTGELFF.

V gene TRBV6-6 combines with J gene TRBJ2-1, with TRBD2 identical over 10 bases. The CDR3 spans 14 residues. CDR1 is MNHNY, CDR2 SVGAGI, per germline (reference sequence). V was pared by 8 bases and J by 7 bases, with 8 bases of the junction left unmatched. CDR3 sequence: CASASGRAGNEQFF. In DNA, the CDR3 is TGTGCCAGCGCCAGCGGGAGGGCCGGTAATGAGCAGTTCTTC.

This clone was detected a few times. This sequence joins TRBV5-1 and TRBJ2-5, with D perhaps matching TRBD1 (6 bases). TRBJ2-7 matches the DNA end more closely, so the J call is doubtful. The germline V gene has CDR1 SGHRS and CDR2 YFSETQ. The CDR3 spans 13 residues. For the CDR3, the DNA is TGCGCCAGCAGCCCGGGACATAGCTACGAGCAGTACTTC. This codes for CASSPGHSYEQYF.

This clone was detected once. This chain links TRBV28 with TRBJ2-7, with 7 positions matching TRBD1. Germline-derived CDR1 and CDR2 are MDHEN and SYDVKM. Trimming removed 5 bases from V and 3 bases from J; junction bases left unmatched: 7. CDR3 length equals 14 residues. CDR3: CASSPYRGHYEQYF. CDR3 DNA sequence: TGTGCCAGCAGTCCCTACAGGGGTCACTACGAGCAGTACTTC.

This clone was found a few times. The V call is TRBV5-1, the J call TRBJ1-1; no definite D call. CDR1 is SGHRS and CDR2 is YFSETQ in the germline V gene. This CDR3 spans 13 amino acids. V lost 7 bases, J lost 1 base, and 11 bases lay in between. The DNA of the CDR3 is TGCGCCAGCGACGATACGGGGAACACTGAAGCTTTCTTT. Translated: CASDDTGNTEAFF.

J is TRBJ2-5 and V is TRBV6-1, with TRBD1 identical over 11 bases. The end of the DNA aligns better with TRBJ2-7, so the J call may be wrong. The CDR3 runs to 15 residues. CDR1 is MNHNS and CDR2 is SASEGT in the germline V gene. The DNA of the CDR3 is TGTGCCAGCAGTGATCGGACAGGGGGCTTCAACGAGCAGTACTTC. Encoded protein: CASSDRTGGFNEQYF.

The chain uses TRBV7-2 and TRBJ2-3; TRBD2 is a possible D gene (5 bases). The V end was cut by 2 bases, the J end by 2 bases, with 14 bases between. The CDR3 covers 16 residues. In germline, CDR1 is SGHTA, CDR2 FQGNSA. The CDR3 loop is CASSLTAGGYTDTQYF. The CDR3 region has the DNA TGTGCCAGCAGCTTAACGGCGGGCGGGTACACAGATACGCAGTATTTT.

CDR3 protein: CASSTGNTEAFF. CDR3 in DNA: TGTGCCAGCTCAACGGGGAACACTGAAGCTTTCTTT. This rearrangement joins TRBV18 to TRBJ1-1; no clear D. The V gene lost 5 bases and the J gene lost 1 base, with 5 bases spanning the gap. Germline assignment: CDR1 KGHSH and CDR2 LQKENI. There are 12 residues in the CDR3.

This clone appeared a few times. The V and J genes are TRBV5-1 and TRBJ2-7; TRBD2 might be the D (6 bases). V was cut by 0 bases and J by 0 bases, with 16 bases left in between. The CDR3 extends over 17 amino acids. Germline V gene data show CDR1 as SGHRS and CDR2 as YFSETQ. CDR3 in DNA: TGCGCCAGCAGCTTGGGACTCCCCCGGGACTCCTCCTACGAGCAGTACTTC. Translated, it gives CASSLGLPRDSSYEQYF.

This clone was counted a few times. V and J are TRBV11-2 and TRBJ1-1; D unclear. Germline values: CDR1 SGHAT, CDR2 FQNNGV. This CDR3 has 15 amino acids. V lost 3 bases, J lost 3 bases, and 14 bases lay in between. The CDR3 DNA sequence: TGTGCCAGCAGCTTTCCCTTTCGGAGGGACACTGAAGCTTTCTTT. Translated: CASSFPFRRDTEAFF.

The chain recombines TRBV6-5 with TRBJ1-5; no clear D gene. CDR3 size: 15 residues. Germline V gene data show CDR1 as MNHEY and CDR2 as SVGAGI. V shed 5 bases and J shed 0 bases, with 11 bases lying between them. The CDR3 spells CASSPYSYSNQPQHF. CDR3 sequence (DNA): TGTGCCAGCAGTCCGTACAGCTATAGCAATCAGCCCCAGCATTTT.